These T cell receptor beta chains were read from a single sample in a study of human T cells and chemical hapten exposure. One entry per CDR3 protein, called by TCRdb with MiXCR from the RACE reads. The data contain 120,000 or so distinct CDR3 sequences, approximately 14% of them singletons. The sample here was whole blood, taken in connection with sensitization to the hapten diphenylcyclopropenone (DPC). The receptors were sampled from a man between 18 and 35 years old with alopecia areata. Some clones in this sample may be carry-over from other donors' samples. Each CDR3 is given with its conserved first and last residue. The D gene is left open where the match is weak. Clone sizes are given selectively: once, few, many, or a class where the clone is expanded.

CDR3 DNA,CDR3 protein,V gene,clone size,J gene,D gene
TGTGCCAGCAGCTTATATCAGGGAGGACGAAATGGCTACACCTTC,CASSLYQGGRNGYTF,TRBV7-2,.,TRBJ1-2,.
TGTGCCAGCAGTTCCAGGGGGCCTGTCGCTTTCTTT,CASSSRGPVAFF,TRBV27,.,TRBJ1-1,TRBD1
TGTGCCAGCAGTTTAAAGTACGGGCGGGGGGGCCCAGATACGCAGTATTTT,CASSLKYGRGGPDTQYF,TRBV28,.,TRBJ2-3,TRBD2
TGTGCCAGCAGCCGCAACGGGAACACTGAAGCTTTCTTT,CASSRNGNTEAFF,TRBV3-1,many,TRBJ1-1,.
TGTGCCAGCAGTCTAACCCCGGGACTGCCGACCTACGAGCAGTACTTC,CASSLTPGLPTYEQYF,TRBV27,few,TRBJ2-7,.
TGTGCCAGCTGCGGGACAGGGAATTCACCCCTCCACTTT,CASCGTGNSPLHF,TRBV6-6,few,TRBJ1-6,TRBD1
TGTGCCAGCAGTACGGGGGCAGGGGGCTATCAGCCCCAGCATTTT,CASSTGAGGYQPQHF,TRBV12-3/TRBV12-4,.,TRBJ1-5,TRBD1
TGCGCCAGCAGCCCTTCTTCCCCGGGACAGAGAACCGGGGAGCTGTTTTTT,CASSPSSPGQRTGELFF,TRBV5-1,few,TRBJ2-2,TRBD1
TGTGCCAGCAGCTTAAGTGGTCGGGTGGAGCTGTTTTTT,CASSLSGRVELFF,TRBV11-2,.,TRBJ2-2,.
TGTGCCAGCAGCTTAGAATGGTCGGGGGCCGCCTACGAGCAGTACTTC,CASSLEWSGAAYEQYF,TRBV7-6,many,TRBJ2-7,.
TGTGCCAGCTCACTAGTTGGGGGCCTGAACACTGAAGCTTTCTTT,CASSLVGGLNTEAFF,TRBV18,few,TRBJ1-1,.